Shown below are 6 T cell receptor beta chains from a single sample sequenced in a study of radiotherapy plus CTLA-4 blockade in lung cancer. Using immunoSEQ multiplex PCR, the repertoire was profiled, and TCRdb retains in-frame clones only, with some absent. The data contain tens of thousands of clones, approximately 62% of them seen just once; the ten biggest clones take up around a sixth. This sample comprised peripheral blood, obtained from a patient treated with radiotherapy plus ipilimumab. These receptor sequences come from a human donor with non-small cell lung cancer who had a partial response to radiotherapy plus ipilimumab.

The chain uses TRBV4-1 and TRBJ1-2; unclear D gene. V shed 3 bases and J shed 0 bases, with 14 bases lying between them. Germline V gives CDR1 MGHRA, CDR2 YSYEKL. This CDR3 has 16 amino acids. CDR3 protein: CASSHPGSSTNYGYTF. For the CDR3, the DNA is TGCGCCAGCAGCCACCCCGGGTCCTCGACTAACTATGGCTACACCTTC.

The chain uses TRBV30 and TRBJ1-5; D might be TRBD1 (6 bases). Germline V gene sequence: CDR1 GTSNPN, CDR2 SVGIG (reference sequence). The V gene lost 2 bases and the J gene lost 7 bases, with 15 bases spanning the gap. The CDR3 sequence is 14 residues long. CDR3 amino acids: CAWSYTGLEQPQHF. DNA of the CDR3: TGTGCCTGGAGTTATACAGGGTTGGAGCAGCCCCAGCATTTT.

This clone was seen a few times. The genes are TRBV6-1 and TRBJ1-2; 10 bases are a match to TRBD1. V was clipped by 6 bases and J by 10 bases; unmatched bases: 2. This CDR3 is 11 amino acids long. Germline CDR1 MNHNS, CDR2 SASEGT. CDR3 amino acids: CASSRQGAYTF. The DNA for the CDR3 is TGTGCCAGCAGCCGACAGGGGGCCTACACCTTC.

V is TRBV20-1 and J is TRBJ2-1; D is unclear. CDR1 and CDR2 from the germline V gene are DFQATT and SNEGSKA (reference sequence). V was shortened by 5 bases and J by 7 bases, with 9 bases between the two germline ends. The CDR3 totals 11 residues. CDR3 DNA: TGCAGTGCTCCCGACTGGAATGAGCAGTTCTTC. This codes for CSAPDWNEQFF.

The V and J genes are TRBV7-9 and TRBJ2-5, with D possibly TRBD1 on 6 matching bases. The V gene lost 8 bases and the J gene lost 5 bases, with 18 bases spanning the gap. The CDR3 is 14 residues long. Germline CDR1 reads SEHNR; CDR2 reads FQNEAQ (reference sequence). Written as DNA, the CDR3 is TGTGCCAGCCGGACACAGGGTTATGTGGAGACCCAGTACTTC. This sequence encodes CASRTQGYVETQYF. Full variable domain (outside the CDR3, taken from reference TRBV7-9 and TRBJ2-5): DTGVSQNPRHKITKRGQNVTFRCDPISEHNRLYWYRQTLGQGPEFLTYFQNEAQLEKSRLLSDRFSAERPKGSFSTLEIQRTEQGDSAMYLCASRTQGYVETQYFGPGTRLLVL.

The rearrangement links TRBV7-3 to TRBJ2-3, with 8 bases matching TRBD2. The V gene end was trimmed by 2 bases and the J gene end by 1 base; junction bases not matched to a gene: 5. This CDR3 is 16 amino acids long. Germline CDR1 and CDR2: SGHTA and FQGTGA. The CDR3 DNA is TGTGCCAGCAGCTTAGAATGGCGGGGGGGCACAGATACGCAGTATTTT. Its protein product is CASSLEWRGGTDTQYF.